These T cell receptor beta chains were read from a single sample in a study of T cells in Graves' hyperthyroidism and ophthalmopathy. One entry per CDR3 protein, called by TCRdb with MiXCR from the multiplex PCR reads. The sample contains approximately 590,000 distinct CDR3 sequences, 15% to 17% of which appear only once. Sequencing used blood. These receptor sequences come from a woman in her twenties or thirties with Graves' hyperthyroidism. Each CDR3 is given with its conserved first and last residue. D genes are given only for firm matches. Size tells how often a clone was seen (once, few, many) or the class of an expanded clone, and some rows leave it out.

v_call	clone_size	j_call	d_call	cdr3_nt	cdr3_aa
TRBV12-5	few	TRBJ1-3	.	TGTGCTAGTGGTTTGGTTCTTTCTGGAAACACCATATATTTT	CASGLVLSGNTIYF
TRBV13	many	TRBJ1-1	.	TGTGCCAGCAGCTTAGGTGACAGGAACACTGAAGCTTTCTTT	CASSLGDRNTEAFF
TRBV6-1	many	TRBJ2-2	TRBD1	TGTGCCAGCAGGAGGGACAGGGGCAACACCGGGGAGCTGTTTTTT	CASRRDRGNTGELFF
TRBV6-6	.	TRBJ2-2	.	TGTGCCAGCAGTTACACTGAACCCGGGGAGCTGTTTTTT	CASSYTEPGELFF
TRBV7-2	few	TRBJ2-3	.	TGTGCCAGCGGCTTAGGCAGCGATACGCAGTATTTT	CASGLGSDTQYF
TRBV7-6	few	TRBJ1-5	TRBD1	TGTGCCAGCAGCTTAGAGACAGGGTACAATCAGCCCCAGCATTTT	CASSLETGYNQPQHF
TRBV28	.	TRBJ2-1	.	TGTGCCAGCATTCCCCCTAACGACAATGAGCAGTTCTTC	CASIPPNDNEQFF
TRBV28	many	TRBJ2-3	TRBD2	TGTGCCAGCAGTTTTCCTAGCGGGACGTTGGCAGATACGCAGTATTTT	CASSFPSGTLADTQYF
TRBV7-3	.	TRBJ2-1	.	TGTGCCAGCAGCGCGGGACTCGGGACTCCGAGTGGTGAGCAGTTCTTC	CASSAGLGTPSGEQFF
TRBV18	many	TRBJ2-3	.	TGTGCCAGCTCACCAGAGACCCTCCGCACAGATACGCAGTATTTT	CASSPETLRTDTQYF
TRBV10-3	.	TRBJ2-1	TRBD2	TGTGCCATCAAACTAGCGGGGGGGAATGAGCAGTTCTTC	CAIKLAGGNEQFF
TRBV12-3/TRBV12-4	few	TRBJ2-1	TRBD2	TGTGCCAGCAGTCCTGATTTGACTAGCGGGATATTTTCGCAGTTCTTC	CASSPDLTSGIFSQFF
TRBV5-1	.	TRBJ2-1	TRBD2	TGCGCCAGCAGCTCGGGTGGGAGGGCCGGTCCCAATGAGCAGTTCTTC	CASSSGGRAGPNEQFF
TRBV7-2	many	TRBJ2-5	.	TGTGCCAGCAGCCTGGGACGGACTCAAGAGACCCAGTACTTC	CASSLGRTQETQYF
TRBV7-7	.	TRBJ2-2	.	TGTGCCAGCAGCGTACAGGGAGGCACCGGGGAGCTGTTTTTT	CASSVQGGTGELFF
TRBV6-2/TRBV6-3	.	TRBJ2-1	TRBD1	TGTGCCAGCAGTTTACCTGGGACAGGGGGGCCGGGATTATACAATGAGCAGTTCTTC	CASSLPGTGGPGLYNEQFF
TRBV19	.	TRBJ2-4	TRBD1	TGTGCCAGTACCCACGTGGCACAGGGGATGATAGCCAAAAACATTCAGTACTTC	CASTHVAQGMIAKNIQYF
TRBV20-1	few	TRBJ2-1	.	TGCAGTGCTAGGTTGACAGGCCATAATGAGTTCTTC	CSARLTGHNEFF
TRBV7-8	many	TRBJ2-1	TRBD2	TGTGCCAGCAGCACCTTACTAGCGGAGCAGTTCTTC	CASSTLLAEQFF
TRBV12-3/TRBV12-4	many	TRBJ2-3	TRBD2	TGTGCCAGCAGTTTACTAGCGGGAGATACGCAGTATTTT	CASSLLAGDTQYF
TRBV6-2/TRBV6-3	many	TRBJ1-1	.	TGTGCCAGCAGACGCCTGCGGGACACCGATGAAGCTTTCTTT	CASRRLRDTDEAFF
TRBV12-3/TRBV12-4	many	TRBJ1-1	.	TGTGCCAGCAGCCCCGGACACGACACTGAAGCTTTCTTT	CASSPGHDTEAFF
TRBV28	.	TRBJ2-2	.	TGTGCCAGCAGTTTGTGGGATTTCTCGGGCGGACGGATCACCGGGGAGCTGTTTTTT	CASSLWDFSGGRITGELFF
TRBV20-1	many	TRBJ2-2	.	TGCAGTGCCGCGCCGGGGCCGGGCGGGGAGCTGTTTTTT	CSAAPGPGGELFF
TRBV5-5	.	TRBJ1-5	.	TGTGCCAGCAGGTCAGGGGCTAATAGCAATCAGCCCCAGCATTTT	CASRSGANSNQPQHF
TRBV7-3	.	TRBJ2-1	.	TGTGCCAGCAGCTTAAAAGGTTGCAATGAGCAGTTCTTC	CASSLKGCNEQFF
TRBV7-9	few	TRBJ2-2	TRBD1	TGTGCCAGCAGCTCACCGGGACAGGGGAACACCGGGGAGCTGTTTTTT	CASSSPGQGNTGELFF
TRBV19	.	TRBJ2-7	TRBD1	TGTGCCAGTAGTATGGGGACAGGGGTCGGCGAGCAGTACTTC	CASSMGTGVGEQYF
TRBV2	many	TRBJ2-7	TRBD1	TGTGCCAGCAGTGGGGGGACAGGGGGGGCCTACGAGCAGTACTTC	CASSGGTGGAYEQYF
TRBV4-1	.	TRBJ2-4	TRBD2	TGCGCCAGCAGCCAAGGGGAGGCTAGCGGTTTAATCGCCAAAAACATTCAGTACTTC	CASSQGEASGLIAKNIQYF
TRBV15	.	TRBJ2-5	.	TGTGCCACCAGCAGAGACGGGGGGACACAAGAGACCCAGTACTTC	CATSRDGGTQETQYF
TRBV12-3/TRBV12-4	many	TRBJ2-7	TRBD1	TGTGCCAGCAGCCGGGACAGTCTACATGAGCAGTACTTC	CASSRDSLHEQYF
TRBV18	many	TRBJ2-3	.	TGTGCCAGCTCACCAAACCGAAACACAGATACGCAGTATTTT	CASSPNRNTDTQYF
TRBV19	many	TRBJ2-7	.	TGTGCCAGTAGTATCGGACAGTCCCACGAGCAGTACTTC	CASSIGQSHEQYF
TRBV5-4	once	TRBJ2-3	TRBD2	TGTGCCAGCAGCTTGGCCTGGCTAGCGGGAGGACCAGATACGCAGTATTTT	CASSLAWLAGGPDTQYF
TRBV6-1	many	TRBJ2-3	TRBD1	TGTGCCACCACCTTAGGGCAGGGGGCAGATACGCAGTATTTT	CATTLGQGADTQYF